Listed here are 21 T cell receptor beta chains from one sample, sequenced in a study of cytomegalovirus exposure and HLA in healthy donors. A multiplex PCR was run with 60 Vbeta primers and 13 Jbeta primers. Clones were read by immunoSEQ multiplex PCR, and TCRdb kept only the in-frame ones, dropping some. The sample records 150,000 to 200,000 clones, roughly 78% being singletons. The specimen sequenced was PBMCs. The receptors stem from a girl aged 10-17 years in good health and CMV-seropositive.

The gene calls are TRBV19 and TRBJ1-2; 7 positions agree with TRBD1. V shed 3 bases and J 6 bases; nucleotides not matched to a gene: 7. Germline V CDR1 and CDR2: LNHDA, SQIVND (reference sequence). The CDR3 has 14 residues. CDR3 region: CASSISQGGHGYTF. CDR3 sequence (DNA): TGTGCCAGTAGTATCTCTCAGGGGGGTCATGGCTACACCTTC.

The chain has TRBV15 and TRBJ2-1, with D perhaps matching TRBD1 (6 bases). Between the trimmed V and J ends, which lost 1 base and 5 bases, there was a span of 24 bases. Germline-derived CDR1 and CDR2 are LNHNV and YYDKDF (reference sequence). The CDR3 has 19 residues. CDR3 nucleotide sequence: TGTGCCACCAGCAGAGTAGCAGGGGCTTTGTCCGCGACAGACAATGAGCAGTTCTTC. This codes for CATSRVAGALSATDNEQFF.

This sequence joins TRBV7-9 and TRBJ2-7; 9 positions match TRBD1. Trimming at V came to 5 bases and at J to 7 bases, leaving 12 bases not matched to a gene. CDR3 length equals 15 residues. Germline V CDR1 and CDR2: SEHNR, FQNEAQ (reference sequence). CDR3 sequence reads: CASSHTGTGLTEQYF. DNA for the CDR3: TGTGCCAGCAGCCATACCGGGACAGGGCTTACAGAGCAGTACTTC. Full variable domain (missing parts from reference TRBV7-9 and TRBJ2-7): DTGVSQNPRHKITKRGQNVTFRCDPISEHNRLYWYRQTLGQGPEFLTYFQNEAQLEKSRLLSDRFSAERPKGSFSTLEIQRTEQGDSAMYLCASSHTGTGLTEQYFGPGTRLTVT.

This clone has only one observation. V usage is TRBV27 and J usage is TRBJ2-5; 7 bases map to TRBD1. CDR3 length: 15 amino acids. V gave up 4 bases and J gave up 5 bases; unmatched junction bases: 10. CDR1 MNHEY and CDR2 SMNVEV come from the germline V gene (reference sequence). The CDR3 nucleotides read TGTGCCAGCAGTTCCCCCCTGGACAGGCTGGAGACCCAGTACTTC. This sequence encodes CASSSPLDRLETQYF.

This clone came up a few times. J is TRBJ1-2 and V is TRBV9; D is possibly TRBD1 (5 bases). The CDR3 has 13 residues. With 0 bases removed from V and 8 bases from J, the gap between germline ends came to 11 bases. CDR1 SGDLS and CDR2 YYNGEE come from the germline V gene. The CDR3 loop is CASSVDLRGGYTF. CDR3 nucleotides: TGTGCCAGCAGCGTAGATCTAAGGGGCGGCTACACCTTC.

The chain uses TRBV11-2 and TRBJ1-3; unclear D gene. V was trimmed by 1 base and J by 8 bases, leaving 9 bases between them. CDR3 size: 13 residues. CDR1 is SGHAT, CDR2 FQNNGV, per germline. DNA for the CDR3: TGTGCCAGCAGCTTAGTTGTGAGGGACACCATATATTTT. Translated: CASSLVVRDTIYF.

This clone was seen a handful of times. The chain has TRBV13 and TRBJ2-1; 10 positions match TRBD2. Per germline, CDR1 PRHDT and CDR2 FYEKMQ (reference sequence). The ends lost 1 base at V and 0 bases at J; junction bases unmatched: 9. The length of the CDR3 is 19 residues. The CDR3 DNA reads TGTGCCAGCAGCTTAGTCGGAAGAGCGGGGGGGAGCTCCTACAATGAGCAGTTCTTC. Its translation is CASSLVGRAGGSSYNEQFF.

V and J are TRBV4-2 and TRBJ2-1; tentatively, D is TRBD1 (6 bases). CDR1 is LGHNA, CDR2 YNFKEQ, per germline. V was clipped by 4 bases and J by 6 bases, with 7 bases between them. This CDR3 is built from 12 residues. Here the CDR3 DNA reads TGTGCCAGCAGCCGGGGGCTCAATGAGCAGTTCTTC. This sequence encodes CASSRGLNEQFF.

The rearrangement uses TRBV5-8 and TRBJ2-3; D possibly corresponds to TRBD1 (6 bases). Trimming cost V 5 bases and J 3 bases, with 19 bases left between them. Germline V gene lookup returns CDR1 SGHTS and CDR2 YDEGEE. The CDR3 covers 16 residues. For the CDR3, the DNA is TGTGCCAGCAGGGGCCTCAGGGGAGCAGAGACAGATACGCAGTATTTT. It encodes CASRGLRGAETDTQYF.

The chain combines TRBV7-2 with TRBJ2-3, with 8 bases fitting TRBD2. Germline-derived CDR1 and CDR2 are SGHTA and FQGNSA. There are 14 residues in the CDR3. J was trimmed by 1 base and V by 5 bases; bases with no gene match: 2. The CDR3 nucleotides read TGTGCCAGCAGCGGGCGGGGGGGCACAGATACGCAGTATTTT. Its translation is CASSGRGGTDTQYF.

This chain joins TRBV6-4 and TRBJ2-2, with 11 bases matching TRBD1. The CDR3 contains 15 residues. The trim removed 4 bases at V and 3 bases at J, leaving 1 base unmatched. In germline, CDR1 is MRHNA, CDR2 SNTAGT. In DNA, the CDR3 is TGTGCCAGCAGTGGGGGACAGGGGGACACCGGGGAGCTGTTTTTT. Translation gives CASSGGQGDTGELFF.

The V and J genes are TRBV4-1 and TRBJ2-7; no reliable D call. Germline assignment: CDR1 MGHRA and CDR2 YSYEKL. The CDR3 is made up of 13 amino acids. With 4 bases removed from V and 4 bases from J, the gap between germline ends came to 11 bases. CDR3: CASSPHTEYEQYF. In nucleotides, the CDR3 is TGCGCCAGCAGCCCTCACACAGAGTACGAGCAGTACTTC.

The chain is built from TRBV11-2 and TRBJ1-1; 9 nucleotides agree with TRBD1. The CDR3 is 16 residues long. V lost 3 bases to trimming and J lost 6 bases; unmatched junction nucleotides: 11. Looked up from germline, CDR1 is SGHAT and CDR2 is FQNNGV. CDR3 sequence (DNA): TGTGCCAGCAGCTTTAGGGGACAGGGCCATGGGTCTGAAGCTTTCTTT. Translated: CASSFRGQGHGSEAFF. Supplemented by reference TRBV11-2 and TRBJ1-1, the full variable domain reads EAGVAQSPRYKIIEKRQSVAFWCNPISGHATLYWYQQILGQGPKLLIQFQNNGVVDDSQLPKDRFSAERLKGVDSTLKIQPAKLEDSAVYLCASSFRGQGHGSEAFFGQGTRLTVV.

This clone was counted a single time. The CDR3 DNA is TGTGCCAGCTCGAGGGGGTTTGTAGAGACCCAGTACTTC. Its translation is CASSRGFVETQYF. V gene TRBV27 combines with J gene TRBJ2-5; D possibly corresponds to TRBD1 (6 bases). Trimming left V 8 bases short and J 4 bases short, with 14 bases between. From germline, CDR1 is MNHEY and CDR2 SMNVEV (reference sequence). The CDR3 consists of 13 residues.

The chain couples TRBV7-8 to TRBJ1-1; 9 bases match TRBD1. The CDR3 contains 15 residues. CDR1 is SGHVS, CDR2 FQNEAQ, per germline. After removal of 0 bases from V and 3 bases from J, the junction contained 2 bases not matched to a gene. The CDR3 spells CASSLARTGDTEAFF. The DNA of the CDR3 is TGTGCCAGCAGCTTAGCCCGGACAGGGGACACTGAAGCTTTCTTT. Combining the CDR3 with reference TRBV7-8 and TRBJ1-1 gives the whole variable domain GAGVSQSPRYKVAKRGQDVALRCDPISGHVSLFWYQQALGQGPEFLTYFQNEAQLDKSGLPSDRFFAERPEGSVSTLKIQRTQQEDSAVYLCASSLARTGDTEAFFGQGTRLTVV.

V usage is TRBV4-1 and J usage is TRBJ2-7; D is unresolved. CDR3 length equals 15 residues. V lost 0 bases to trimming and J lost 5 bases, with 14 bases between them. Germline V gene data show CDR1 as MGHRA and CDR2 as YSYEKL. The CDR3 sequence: CASSQEGTVFHEQYF. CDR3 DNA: TGCGCCAGCAGCCAAGAAGGAACAGTATTCCACGAGCAGTACTTC.

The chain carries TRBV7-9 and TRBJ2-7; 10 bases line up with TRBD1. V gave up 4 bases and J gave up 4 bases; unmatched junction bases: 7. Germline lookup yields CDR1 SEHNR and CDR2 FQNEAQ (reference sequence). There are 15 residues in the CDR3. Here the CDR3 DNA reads TGTGCCAGCAGCTCCCGGACAGGGGGAAAGTACGAGCAGTACTTC. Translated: CASSSRTGGKYEQYF.

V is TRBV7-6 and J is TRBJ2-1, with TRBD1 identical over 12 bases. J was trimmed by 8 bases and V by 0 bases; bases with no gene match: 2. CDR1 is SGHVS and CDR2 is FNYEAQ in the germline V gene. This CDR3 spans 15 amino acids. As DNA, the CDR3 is TGTGCCAGCAGCTTAGCGGGACAGGGGGCTTATGAGCAGTTCTTC. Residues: CASSLAGQGAYEQFF. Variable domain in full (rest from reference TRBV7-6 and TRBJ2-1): GAGVSQSPRYKVTKRGQDVALRCDPISGHVSLYWYRQALGQGPEFLTYFNYEAQQDKSGLPNDRFSAERPEGSISTLTIQRTEQRDSAMYRCASSLAGQGAYEQFFGPGTRLTVL.

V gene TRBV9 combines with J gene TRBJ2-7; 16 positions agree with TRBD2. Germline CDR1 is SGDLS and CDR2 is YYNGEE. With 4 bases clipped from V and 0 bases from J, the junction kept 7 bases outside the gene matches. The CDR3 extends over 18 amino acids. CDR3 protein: CASSPGLAGGPISYEQYF. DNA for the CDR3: TGTGCCAGCAGCCCGGGACTAGCGGGGGGGCCGATCTCCTACGAGCAGTACTTC.

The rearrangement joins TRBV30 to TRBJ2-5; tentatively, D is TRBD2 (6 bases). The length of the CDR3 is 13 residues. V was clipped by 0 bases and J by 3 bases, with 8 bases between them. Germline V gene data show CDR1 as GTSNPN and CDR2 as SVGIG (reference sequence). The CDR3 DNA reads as TGTGCCTGGAGTGTAAGACTAGAAGAGACCCAGTACTTC. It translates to CAWSVRLEETQYF.

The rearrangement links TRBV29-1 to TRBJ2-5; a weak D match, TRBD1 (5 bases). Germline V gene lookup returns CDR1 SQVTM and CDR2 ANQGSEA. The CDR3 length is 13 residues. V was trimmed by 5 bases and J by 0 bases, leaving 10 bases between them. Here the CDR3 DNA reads TGCAGCGTTTGGGGCACATACCAAGAGACCCAGTACTTC. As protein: CSVWGTYQETQYF.